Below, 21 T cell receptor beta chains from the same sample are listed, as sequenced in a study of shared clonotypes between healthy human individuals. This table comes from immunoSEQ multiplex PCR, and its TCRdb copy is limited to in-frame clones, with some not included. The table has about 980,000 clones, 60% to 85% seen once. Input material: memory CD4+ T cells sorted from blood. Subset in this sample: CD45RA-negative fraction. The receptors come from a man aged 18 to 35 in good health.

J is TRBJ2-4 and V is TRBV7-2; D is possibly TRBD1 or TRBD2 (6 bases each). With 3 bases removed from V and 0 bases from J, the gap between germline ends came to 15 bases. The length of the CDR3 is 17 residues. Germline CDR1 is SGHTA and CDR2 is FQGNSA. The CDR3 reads CASSLKQGGLAKNIQYF. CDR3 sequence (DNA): TGTGCCAGCAGCTTGAAACAGGGAGGCCTAGCCAAAAACATTCAGTACTTC.

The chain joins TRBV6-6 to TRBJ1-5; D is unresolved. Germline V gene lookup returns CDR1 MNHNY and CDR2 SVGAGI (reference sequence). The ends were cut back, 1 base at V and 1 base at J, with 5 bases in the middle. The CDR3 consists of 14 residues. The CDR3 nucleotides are TGTGCCAGCAGTTACTTGGAGAGCAATCAGCCCCAGCATTTT. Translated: CASSYLESNQPQHF.

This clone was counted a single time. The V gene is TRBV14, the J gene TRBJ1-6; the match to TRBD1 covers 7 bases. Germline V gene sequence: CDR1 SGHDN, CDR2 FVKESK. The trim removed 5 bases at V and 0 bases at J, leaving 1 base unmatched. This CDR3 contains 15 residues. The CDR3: CASSSGGSYNSPLHF. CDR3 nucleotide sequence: TGTGCCAGCAGCTCAGGGGGCTCCTATAATTCACCCCTCCACTTT.

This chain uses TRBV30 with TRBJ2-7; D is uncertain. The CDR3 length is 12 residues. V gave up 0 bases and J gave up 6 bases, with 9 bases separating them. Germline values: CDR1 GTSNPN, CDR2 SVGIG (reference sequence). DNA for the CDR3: TGTGCCTGGAGTGTTGCAGTTCCCGAGCAGTACTTC. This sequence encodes CAWSVAVPEQYF.

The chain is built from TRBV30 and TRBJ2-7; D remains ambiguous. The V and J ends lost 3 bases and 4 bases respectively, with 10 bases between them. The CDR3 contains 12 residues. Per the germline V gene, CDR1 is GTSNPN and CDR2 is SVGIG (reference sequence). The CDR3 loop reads CAWRGKHYEQYF. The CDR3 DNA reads TGTGCCTGGAGAGGGAAGCATTACGAGCAGTACTTC.

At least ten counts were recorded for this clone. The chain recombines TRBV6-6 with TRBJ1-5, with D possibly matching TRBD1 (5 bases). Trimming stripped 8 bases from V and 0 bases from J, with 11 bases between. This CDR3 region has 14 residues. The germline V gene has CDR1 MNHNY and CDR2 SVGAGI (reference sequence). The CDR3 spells CASGQGYSNQPQHF. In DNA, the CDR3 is TGTGCCAGCGGTCAGGGATATAGCAATCAGCCCCAGCATTTT.

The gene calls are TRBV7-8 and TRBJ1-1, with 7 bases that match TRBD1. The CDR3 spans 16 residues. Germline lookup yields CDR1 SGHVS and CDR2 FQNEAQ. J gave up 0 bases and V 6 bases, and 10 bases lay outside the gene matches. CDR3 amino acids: CASSRGWGQMNTEAFF. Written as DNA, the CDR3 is TGTGCCAGCAGTCGGGGGTGGGGACAGATGAACACTGAAGCTTTCTTT.

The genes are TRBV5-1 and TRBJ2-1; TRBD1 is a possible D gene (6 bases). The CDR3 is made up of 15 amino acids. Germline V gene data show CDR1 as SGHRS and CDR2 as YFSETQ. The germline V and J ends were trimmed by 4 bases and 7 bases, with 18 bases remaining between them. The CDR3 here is CASSALPGTSNEQFF. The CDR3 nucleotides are TGCGCCAGCAGCGCACTACCCGGGACATCAAATGAGCAGTTCTTC.

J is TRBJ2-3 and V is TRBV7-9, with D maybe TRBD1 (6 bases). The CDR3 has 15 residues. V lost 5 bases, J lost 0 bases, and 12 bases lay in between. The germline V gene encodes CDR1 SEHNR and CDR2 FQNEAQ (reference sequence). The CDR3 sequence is CASSPGETSTDTQYF. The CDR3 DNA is TGTGCCAGCAGCCCAGGGGAGACTAGCACAGATACGCAGTATTTT.

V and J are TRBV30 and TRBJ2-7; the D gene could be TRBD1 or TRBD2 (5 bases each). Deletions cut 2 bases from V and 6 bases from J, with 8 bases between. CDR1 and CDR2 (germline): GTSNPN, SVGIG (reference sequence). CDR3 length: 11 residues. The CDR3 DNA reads TGTGCCTGGAGTCCTGGGGGCGAGCAGTACTTC. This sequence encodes CAWSPGGEQYF.

CDR3 sequence: CAWAQGYEQYF. Written as DNA, the CDR3 is TGTGCCTGGGCCCAGGGCTACGAGCAGTACTTC. This chain connects TRBV30 to TRBJ2-7; the D gene is possibly TRBD1 (5 bases). Germline V gives CDR1 GTSNPN, CDR2 SVGIG (reference sequence). This CDR3 spans 11 amino acids. V was clipped by 5 bases and J by 3 bases, with 8 bases between them.

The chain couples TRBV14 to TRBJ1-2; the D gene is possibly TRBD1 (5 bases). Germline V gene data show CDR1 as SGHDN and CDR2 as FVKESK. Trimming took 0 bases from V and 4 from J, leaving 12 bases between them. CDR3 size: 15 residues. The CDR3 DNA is TGTGCCAGCAGCCAAGACCCACGCCAGGGCTATGGCTACACCTTC. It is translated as CASSQDPRQGYGYTF.

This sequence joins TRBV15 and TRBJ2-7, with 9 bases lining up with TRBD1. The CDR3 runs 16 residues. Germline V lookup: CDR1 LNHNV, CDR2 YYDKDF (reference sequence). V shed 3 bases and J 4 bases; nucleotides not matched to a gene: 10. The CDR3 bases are TGTGCCACCAGCAGCCACGGGACAGGGAAGGTTTACGAGCAGTACTTC. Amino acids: CATSSHGTGKVYEQYF.

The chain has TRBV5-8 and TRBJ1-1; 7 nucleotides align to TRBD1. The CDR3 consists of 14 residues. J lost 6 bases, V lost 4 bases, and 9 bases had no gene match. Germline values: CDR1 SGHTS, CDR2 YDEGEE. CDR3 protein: CASSKPRGESEAFF. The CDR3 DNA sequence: TGTGCCAGCAGCAAGCCCAGGGGGGAGTCTGAAGCTTTCTTT.

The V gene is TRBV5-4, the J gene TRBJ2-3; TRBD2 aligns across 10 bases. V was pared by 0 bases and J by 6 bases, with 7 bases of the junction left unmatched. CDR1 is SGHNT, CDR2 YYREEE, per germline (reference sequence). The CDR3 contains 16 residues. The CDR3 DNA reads TGTGCCAGCAGCTTGGGTCAGCGGGAGGGCCTTGATACGCAGTATTTT. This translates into CASSLGQREGLDTQYF.

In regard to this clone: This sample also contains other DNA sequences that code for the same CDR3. CDR3 bases: TGTGCCAGCAGCGCCGGGACAGGTGACAATCAGCCCCAGCATTTT. It yields the protein CASSAGTGDNQPQHF. The chain employs TRBV9 and TRBJ1-5; TRBD1 matches 8 bases. Germline-derived CDR1 and CDR2 are SGDLS and YYNGEE. Losses at the gene ends were 3 bases for V and 3 bases for J; bases not matched to a gene: 5. This CDR3 comprises 15 residues.

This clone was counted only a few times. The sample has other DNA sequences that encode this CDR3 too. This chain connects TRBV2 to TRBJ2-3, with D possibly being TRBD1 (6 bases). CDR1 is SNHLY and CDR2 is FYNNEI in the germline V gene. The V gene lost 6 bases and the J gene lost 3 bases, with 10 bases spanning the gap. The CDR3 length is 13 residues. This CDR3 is CASSRGRTDTQYF. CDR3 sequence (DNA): TGTGCCAGCAGCAGGGGTAGGACAGATACGCAGTATTTT.

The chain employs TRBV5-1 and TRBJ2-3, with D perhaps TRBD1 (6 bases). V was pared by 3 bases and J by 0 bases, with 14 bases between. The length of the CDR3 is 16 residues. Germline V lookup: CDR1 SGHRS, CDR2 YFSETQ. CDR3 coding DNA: TGCGCCAGCAGCTCACAGGGCCGCCCTAGCACAGATACGCAGTATTTT. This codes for CASSSQGRPSTDTQYF.

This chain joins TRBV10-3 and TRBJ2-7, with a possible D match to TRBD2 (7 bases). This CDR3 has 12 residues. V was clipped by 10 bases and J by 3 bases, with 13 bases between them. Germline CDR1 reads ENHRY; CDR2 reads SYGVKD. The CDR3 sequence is CASQGRVYEQYF. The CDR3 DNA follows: TGTGCCAGCCAGGGGAGGGTCTACGAGCAGTACTTC.

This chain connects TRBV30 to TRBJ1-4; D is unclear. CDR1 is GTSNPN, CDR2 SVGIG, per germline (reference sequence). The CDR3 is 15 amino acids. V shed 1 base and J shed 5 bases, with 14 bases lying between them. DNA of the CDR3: TGTGCCTGGAGTGACCTCGGCCGGTCGAATGAAAAACTGTTTTTT. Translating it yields CAWSDLGRSNEKLFF.

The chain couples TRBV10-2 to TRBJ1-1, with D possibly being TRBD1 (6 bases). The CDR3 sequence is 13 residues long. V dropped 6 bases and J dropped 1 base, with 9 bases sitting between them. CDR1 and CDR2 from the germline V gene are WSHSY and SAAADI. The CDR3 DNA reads TGCGCCAGCAGACTACAGGGGAACACTGAAGCTTTCTTT. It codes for CASRLQGNTEAFF.